The 2 T cell receptor beta chains below were found in one sample sequenced in a study of blood T cell repertoires in COVID-19. Measured with immunoSEQ multiplex PCR; TCRdb has only the in-frame clones, and not every one. This table holds approximately 300,000 clones, about 87% found once. The sample taken for sequencing was PBMCs or T cells enriched from blood (not recorded which). The receptors stem from a woman aged 25 to 39 who had recovered from COVID-19.

The V and J genes are TRBV7-9 and TRBJ2-2, with unresolved D. V shed 3 bases and J shed 6 bases, with 8 bases lying between them. The CDR3 has 13 amino acids. CDR1 SEHNR and CDR2 FQNEAQ come from the germline V gene (reference sequence). CDR3 amino acids: CASSFATPGELFF. The CDR3 DNA reads as TGTGCCAGCAGCTTCGCAACTCCCGGGGAGCTGTTTTTT.

The chain couples TRBV13 to TRBJ2-6, with 9 bases identical to TRBD1. V was pared by 4 bases and J by 0 bases, with 10 bases of the junction left unmatched. Per germline, CDR1 PRHDT and CDR2 FYEKMQ (reference sequence). This CDR3 has 19 residues. CDR3 amino acids: CASSSTPGQGISGANVLTF. In nucleotides, the CDR3 is TGTGCCAGCAGCTCCACGCCGGGACAGGGTATCTCTGGGGCCAACGTCCTGACTTTC.